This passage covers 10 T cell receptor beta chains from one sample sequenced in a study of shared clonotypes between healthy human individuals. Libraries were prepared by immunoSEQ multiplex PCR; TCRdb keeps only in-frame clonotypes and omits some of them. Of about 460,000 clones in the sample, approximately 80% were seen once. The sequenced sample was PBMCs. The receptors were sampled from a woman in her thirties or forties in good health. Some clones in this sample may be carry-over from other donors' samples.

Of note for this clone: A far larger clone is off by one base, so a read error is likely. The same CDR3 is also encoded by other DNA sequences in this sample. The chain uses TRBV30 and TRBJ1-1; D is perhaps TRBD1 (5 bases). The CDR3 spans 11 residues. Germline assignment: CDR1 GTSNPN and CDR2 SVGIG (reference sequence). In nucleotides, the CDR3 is TGTGCCTGGAGGGACATGACTGAAGCCTTCTTT. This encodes CAWRDMTEAFF.

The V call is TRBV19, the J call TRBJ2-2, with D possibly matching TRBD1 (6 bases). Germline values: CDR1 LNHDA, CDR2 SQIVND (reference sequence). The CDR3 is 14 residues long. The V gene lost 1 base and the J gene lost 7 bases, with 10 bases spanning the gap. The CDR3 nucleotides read TGTGCCAGTAGTATAGTTCAGGGGAGCGGGGAGCTGTTTTTT. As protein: CASSIVQGSGELFF. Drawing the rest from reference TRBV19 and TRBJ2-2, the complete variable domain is DGGITQSPKYLFRKEGQNVTLSCEQNLNHDAMYWYRQDPGQGLRLIYYSQIVNDFQKGDIAEGYSVSREKKESFPLTVTSAQKNPTAFYLCASSIVQGSGELFFGEGSRLTVL.

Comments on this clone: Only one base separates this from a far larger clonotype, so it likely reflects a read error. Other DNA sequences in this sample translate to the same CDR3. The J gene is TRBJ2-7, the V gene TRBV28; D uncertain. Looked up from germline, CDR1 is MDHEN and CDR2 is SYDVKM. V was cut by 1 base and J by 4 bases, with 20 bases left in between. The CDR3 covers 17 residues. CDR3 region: CASSLSPWAVGRYEQYF. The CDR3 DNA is TGTGCCAGCAGTTTATCCCCCTGGGCAGTCGGAAGGTACGAGCAGTACTTC.

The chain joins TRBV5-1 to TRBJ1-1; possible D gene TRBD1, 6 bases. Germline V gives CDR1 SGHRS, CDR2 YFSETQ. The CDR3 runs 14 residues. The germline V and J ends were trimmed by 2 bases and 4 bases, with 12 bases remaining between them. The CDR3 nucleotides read TGCGCCAGCAGCTTCGCGGGGGCGATCACTGAAGCTTTCTTT. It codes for CASSFAGAITEAFF.

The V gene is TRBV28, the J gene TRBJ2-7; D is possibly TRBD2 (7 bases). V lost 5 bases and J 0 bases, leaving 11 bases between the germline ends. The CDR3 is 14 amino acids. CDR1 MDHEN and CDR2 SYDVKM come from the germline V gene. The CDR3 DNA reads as TGTGCCAGCAGTAGGCGGGGGCCCTCCTACGAGCAGTACTTC. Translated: CASSRRGPSYEQYF.

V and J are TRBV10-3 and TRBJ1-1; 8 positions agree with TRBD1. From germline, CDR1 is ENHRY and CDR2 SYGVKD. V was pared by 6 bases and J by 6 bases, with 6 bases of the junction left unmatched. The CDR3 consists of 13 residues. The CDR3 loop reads CAISAAQGAEAFF. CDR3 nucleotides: TGTGCCATCAGCGCGGCACAGGGGGCTGAAGCTTTCTTT.

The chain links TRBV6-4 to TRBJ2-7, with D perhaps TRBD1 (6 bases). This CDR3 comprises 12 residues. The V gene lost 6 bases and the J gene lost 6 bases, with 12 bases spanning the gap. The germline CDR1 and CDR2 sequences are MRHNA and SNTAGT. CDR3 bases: TGTGCCAGCAGGGACAGAAGGAGCGAGCAGTACTTC. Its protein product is CASRDRRSEQYF.

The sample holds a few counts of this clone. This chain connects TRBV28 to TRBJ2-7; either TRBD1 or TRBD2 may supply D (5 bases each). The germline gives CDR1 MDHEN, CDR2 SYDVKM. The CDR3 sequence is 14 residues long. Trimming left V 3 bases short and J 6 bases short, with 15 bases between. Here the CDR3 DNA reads TGTGCCAGCAGTTTCAGGCGAGAGGGGCTCGAGCAGTACTTC. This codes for CASSFRREGLEQYF.

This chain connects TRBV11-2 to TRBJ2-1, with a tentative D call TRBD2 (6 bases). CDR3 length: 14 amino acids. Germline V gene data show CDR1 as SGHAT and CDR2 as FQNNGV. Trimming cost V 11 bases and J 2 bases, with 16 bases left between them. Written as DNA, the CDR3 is TGTGCCTACCGGGGCGGGATCACCTACAATGAGCAGTTCTTC. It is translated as CAYRGGITYNEQFF.

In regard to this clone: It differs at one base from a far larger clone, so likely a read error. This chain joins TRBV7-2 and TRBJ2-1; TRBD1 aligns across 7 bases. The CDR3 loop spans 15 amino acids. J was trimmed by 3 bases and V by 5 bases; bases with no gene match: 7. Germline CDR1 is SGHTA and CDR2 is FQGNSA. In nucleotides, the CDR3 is TGTGCCAGCAGCCTTACAGGGGAACTCTACAATGAGCAGTTCTTC. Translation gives CASSLTGELYNEQFF.